One and the same sample provided the 12 T cell receptor beta chains below, sequenced in a study of read filtering for tumor transcriptome and immune sequencing. From about 0.4 ug of RNA, a library with molecular barcoded alpha/delta and beta/gamma adaptors was made. TCRdb re-derived calls from the reads in MiXCR, one entry per CDR3 protein. The profile covers about 130,000 distinct CDR3 sequences, with roughly an eighth appearing a single time and under 9% taken by the ten largest. The sample taken for sequencing was a population of CD138-negative cells sorted from bone marrow. The source is a donor older than 35 with multiple myeloma.

The chain employs TRBV7-8 and TRBJ2-3, with D perhaps TRBD1 or TRBD2 (5 bases each). Germline V gene sequence: CDR1 SGHVS, CDR2 FQNEAQ. Trimming stripped 1 base from V and 4 bases from J, with 15 bases between. CDR3 length: 16 amino acids. The CDR3 protein is CASSLGGSKPADTQYF. CDR3 coding DNA: TGTGCCAGCAGCTTAGGGGGGTCGAAGCCCGCAGATACGCAGTATTTT.

The chain has TRBV20-1 and TRBJ2-1; TRBD2 matches 13 bases. CDR1 and CDR2 from the germline V gene are DFQATT and SNEGSKA (reference sequence). This CDR3 region has 15 residues. V shed 3 bases and J 6 bases; nucleotides not matched to a gene: 5. CDR3 protein: CSARGTSGTGNEQFF. The CDR3 coding sequence is TGCAGTGCTAGGGGGACTAGCGGGACAGGCAATGAGCAGTTCTTC.

This clonotype was seen at least ten times. The rearrangement joins TRBV20-1 to TRBJ2-1, with 9 bases matching TRBD2. This CDR3 has 15 residues. In germline, CDR1 is DFQATT, CDR2 SNEGSKA (reference sequence). The trim removed 1 base at V and 4 bases at J, leaving 5 bases unmatched. The CDR3 DNA sequence: TGCAGTGCTAGAGGACTAGCGGAAAGATACAATGAGCAGTTCTTC. Amino acids: CSARGLAERYNEQFF.

This clonotype appeared a few times. A much bigger clone sits one base away, suggesting this may be a read error. The rearrangement uses TRBV29-1 and TRBJ2-1, with D possibly matching TRBD2 (6 bases). CDR1 and CDR2 from the germline V gene are SQVTM and ANQGSEA. The CDR3 is made up of 12 amino acids. The CDR3 is CSVERDSNGQFF. The CDR3 DNA sequence: TGCAGCGTTGAGAGGGACTCCAATGGGCAGTTCTTC.

A remark on this clonotype: Since a much larger clone is just one base distant, this may be a read error. This rearrangement joins TRBV6-5 to TRBJ1-4; unclear D gene. The CDR3 consists of 14 residues. Trimming removed 5 bases at V and 4 bases at J, with 11 bases between. Germline V gene sequence: CDR1 MNHEY, CDR2 SVGAGI. CDR3 sequence (DNA): TGTGCCAGCAGTCCTCAAAGTCTTAATGAAAAACTGTTTTTT. As protein: CASSPQSLNEKLFF.

This clonotype was seen ten or more times. This may be a read error: a much more frequent sequence differs by one nucleotide. The gene calls are TRBV20-1 and TRBJ2-1, with TRBD2 as a possible D gene (6 bases). The germline V gene encodes CDR1 DFQATT and CDR2 SNEGSKA (reference sequence). Trimming took 5 bases from V and 6 from J, leaving 8 bases between them. The length of the CDR3 is 11 residues. CDR3 residues: CSAWTTNEQFF. The CDR3 nucleotides are TGCAGTGCTTGGACTACCAATGAGCAGTTCTTC.

There are a few counts of this clonotype. A much larger clone differs by one base, so this may be a read error. The V call is TRBV7-3, the J call TRBJ1-5; D unclear. Germline V gives CDR1 SGHTA, CDR2 FQGTGA. V was shortened by 3 bases and J by 5 bases, with 8 bases between the two germline ends. CDR3 size: 13 residues. CDR3 loop: CASSFAADQPQHF. The DNA for the CDR3 is TGTGCCAGCAGCTTCGCGGCAGATCAGCCCCAGCATTTT.

This clonotype has at least ten counts. The CDR3 spells CASSQASGVYYEQYF. Written as DNA, the CDR3 is TGTGCCAGCAGCCAAGCGTCAGGGGTCTACTACGAGCAGTACTTC. The chain joins TRBV14 to TRBJ2-7, with D possibly being TRBD1 (6 bases). Germline CDR1 is SGHDN and CDR2 is FVKESK. Trimming cost V 1 base and J 3 bases, with 13 bases left between them. The CDR3 loop spans 15 amino acids.

This clonotype was detected only a few times. The chain uses TRBV6-2 or TRBV6-3 and TRBJ1-3; weak D call: TRBD1 (5 bases). V dropped 8 bases and J dropped 0 bases, with 11 bases sitting between them. CDR1 is MNHEY and CDR2 is SVGEGT in the germline V gene. The CDR3 sequence is 14 residues long. The CDR3 nucleotides read TGTGCCAGCCGGGACCGAAGCTCTGGAAACACCATATATTTT. Translated, it gives CASRDRSSGNTIYF.

This clonotype was observed many times. This chain connects TRBV29-1 to TRBJ1-3; the D gene is possibly TRBD1 (5 bases). CDR3 length equals 15 residues. V lost 4 bases, J lost 0 bases, and 13 bases lay in between. The germline CDR1 and CDR2 sequences are SQVTM and ANQGSEA. Written as DNA, the CDR3 is TGCAGCGTTGCTGGGACTCCTGACTCTGGAAACACCATATATTTT. Encoded protein: CSVAGTPDSGNTIYF.

Regarding this clonotype: A much bigger clone sits one base away, suggesting this may be a read error. J is TRBJ2-1 and V is TRBV12-3 or TRBV12-4; TRBD2 matches 8 bases. The CDR3 spans 15 residues. In DNA, the CDR3 is TGTGCCAGCAGCAAACCGGGACTAGTATTACATGAGCGGTTCTTC. Translation gives CASSKPGLVLHERFF.

This clonotype came up many times. The chain is built from TRBV7-2 and TRBJ2-1, with D possibly matching TRBD1 (5 bases). V lost 3 bases to trimming and J lost 0 bases, with 9 bases between them. Germline loops: CDR1 SGHTA, CDR2 FQGNSA. This CDR3 is 15 amino acids long. CDR3 sequence reads: CASSFGASSYNEQFF. In DNA, the CDR3 is TGTGCCAGCAGCTTTGGGGCGAGCTCCTACAATGAGCAGTTCTTC.